A selection of T cell receptor beta chains follows, all from one sample in a study of control samples from healthy donors and cancer patients. Profiling relied on immunoSEQ multiplex PCR, and the TCRdb table lists in-frame clones only, not all of them. The table has 400,000 to 500,000 clones, more than 80% seen once. Sequences were obtained from PBMCs. The receptor source for this set is a man in his forties with head and neck cancer. CDR3s include the opening cysteine and the closing phenylalanine or tryptophan. Fields, in order: J gene, V gene, CDR3 protein.

TRBJ2-1 | TRBV10-2 | CASSDLQLRRGEQFF
TRBJ1-2 | TRBV5-1 | CASSLDGSYGYTF
TRBJ1-1 | TRBV11-2 | CASSLDSLNTEAFF
TRBJ1-5 | TRBV18 | CASSPVAIRGNQPQHF
TRBJ1-5 | TRBV5-4 | CASSSGGGADQPQHF
TRBJ1-1 | TRBV6-6 | CASSLVNTEAFF
TRBJ2-1 | TRBV28 | CASSSLPLAGALSNEQFF
TRBJ1-4 | TRBV3-1/TRBV3-2 | CASSRIGTGGRGKLFF
TRBJ2-1 | TRBV3-1/TRBV3-2 | CASSQGTSFGNEQFF
TRBJ2-7 | TRBV6-6 | CATYGGVSYEQYF
TRBJ2-1 | TRBV6-6 | CASSSPGTGSYNEQFF
TRBJ1-2 | TRBV30 | CAWRVSSGVNYGYTF
TRBJ1-4 | TRBV10-2 | CASREGFDEKLFF
TRBJ2-7 | TRBV14 | CASSQAPVIDEQYF
TRBJ1-3 | TRBV19 | CASSRQGAGNTIYF
TRBJ2-2 | TRBV20-1 | CSASPGLRSLRNTGELFF